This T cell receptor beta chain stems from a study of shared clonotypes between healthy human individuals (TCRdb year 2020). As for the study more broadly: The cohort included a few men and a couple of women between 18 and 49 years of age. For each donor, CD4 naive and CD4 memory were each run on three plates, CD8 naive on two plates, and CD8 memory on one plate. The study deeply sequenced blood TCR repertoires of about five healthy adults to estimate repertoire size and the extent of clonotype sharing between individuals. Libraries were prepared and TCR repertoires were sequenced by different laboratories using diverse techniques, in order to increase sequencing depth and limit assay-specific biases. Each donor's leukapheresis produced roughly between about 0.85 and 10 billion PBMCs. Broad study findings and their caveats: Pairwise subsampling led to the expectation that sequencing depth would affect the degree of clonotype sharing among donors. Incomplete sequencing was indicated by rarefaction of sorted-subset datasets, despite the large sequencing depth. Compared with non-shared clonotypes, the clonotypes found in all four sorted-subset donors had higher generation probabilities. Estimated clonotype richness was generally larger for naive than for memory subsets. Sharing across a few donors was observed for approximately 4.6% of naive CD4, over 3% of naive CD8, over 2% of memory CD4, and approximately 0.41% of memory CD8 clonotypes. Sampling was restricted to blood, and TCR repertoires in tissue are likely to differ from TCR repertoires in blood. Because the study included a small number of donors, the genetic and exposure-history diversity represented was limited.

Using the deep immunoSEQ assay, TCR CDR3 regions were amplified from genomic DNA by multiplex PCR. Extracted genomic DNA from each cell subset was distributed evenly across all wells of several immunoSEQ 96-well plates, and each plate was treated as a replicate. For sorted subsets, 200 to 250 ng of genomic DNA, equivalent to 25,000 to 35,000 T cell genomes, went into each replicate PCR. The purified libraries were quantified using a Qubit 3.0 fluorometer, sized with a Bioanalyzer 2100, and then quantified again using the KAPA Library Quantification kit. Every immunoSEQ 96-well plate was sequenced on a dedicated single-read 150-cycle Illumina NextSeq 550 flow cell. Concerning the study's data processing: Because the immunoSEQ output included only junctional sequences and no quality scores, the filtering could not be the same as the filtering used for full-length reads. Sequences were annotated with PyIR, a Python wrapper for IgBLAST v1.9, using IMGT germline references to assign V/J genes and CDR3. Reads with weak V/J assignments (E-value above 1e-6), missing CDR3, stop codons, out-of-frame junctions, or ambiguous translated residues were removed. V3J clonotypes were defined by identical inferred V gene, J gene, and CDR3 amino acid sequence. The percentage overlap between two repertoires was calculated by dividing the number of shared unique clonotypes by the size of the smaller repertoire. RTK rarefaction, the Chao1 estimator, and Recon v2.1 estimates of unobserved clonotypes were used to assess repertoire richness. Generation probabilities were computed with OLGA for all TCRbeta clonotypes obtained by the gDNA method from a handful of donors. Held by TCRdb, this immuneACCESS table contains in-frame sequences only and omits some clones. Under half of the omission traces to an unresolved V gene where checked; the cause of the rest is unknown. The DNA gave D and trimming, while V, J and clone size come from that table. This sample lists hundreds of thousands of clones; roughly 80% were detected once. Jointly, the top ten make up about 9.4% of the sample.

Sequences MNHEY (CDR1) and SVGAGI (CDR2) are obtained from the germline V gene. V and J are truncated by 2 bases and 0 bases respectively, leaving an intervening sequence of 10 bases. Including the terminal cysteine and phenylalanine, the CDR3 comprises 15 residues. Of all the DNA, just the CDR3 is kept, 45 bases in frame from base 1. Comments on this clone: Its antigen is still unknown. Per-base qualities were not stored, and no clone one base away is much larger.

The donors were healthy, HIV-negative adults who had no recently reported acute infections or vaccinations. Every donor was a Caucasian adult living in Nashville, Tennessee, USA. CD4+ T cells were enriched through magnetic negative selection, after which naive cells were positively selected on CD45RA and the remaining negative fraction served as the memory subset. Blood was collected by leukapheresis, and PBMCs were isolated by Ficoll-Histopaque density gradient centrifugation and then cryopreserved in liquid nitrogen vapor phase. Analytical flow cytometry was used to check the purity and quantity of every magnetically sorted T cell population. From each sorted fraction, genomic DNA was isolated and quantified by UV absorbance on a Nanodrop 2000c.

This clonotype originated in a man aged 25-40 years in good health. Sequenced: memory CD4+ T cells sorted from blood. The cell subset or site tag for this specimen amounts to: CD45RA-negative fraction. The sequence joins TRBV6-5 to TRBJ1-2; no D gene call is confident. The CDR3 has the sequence CASSYARMANYGYTF. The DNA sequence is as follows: TGTGCCAGCAGTTACGCGAGAATGGCTAACTATGGCTACACCTTC.